Below are 21 T cell receptor beta chains sequenced from a single sample in a study of neoadjuvant anti-PD-1 for oral cavity cancer. The protocol was immunoSEQ multiplex PCR, while the TCRdb copy is restricted to in-frame clones and leaves out a portion. The sample carries some 9,800 clones, 60% to 75% recorded once. The time point is: after neoadjuvant nivolumab, at surgical resection. This material consisted of PBMCs, taken after nivolumab (anti-PD-1) treatment. All receptors come from a person aged 35 to 85 with oral cavity squamous cell carcinoma.

The J gene is TRBJ2-2, the V gene TRBV7-3; D not resolved. The CDR3 covers 15 residues. CDR1 and CDR2 from the germline V gene are SGHTA and FQGTGA. Trimming left V 6 bases short and J 1 base short, with 12 bases between. The CDR3 region is CASRSASGNTGELFF. CDR3 DNA sequence: TGTGCCAGCAGATCCGCGTCAGGGAACACCGGGGAGCTGTTTTTT.

The gene calls are TRBV9 and TRBJ2-3; D uncertain. Germline V gene data show CDR1 as SGDLS and CDR2 as YYNGEE. Trimming removed 2 bases from V and 0 bases from J, with 13 bases in between. The CDR3 loop spans 16 amino acids. The CDR3, as DNA: TGTGCCAGCAGCGTCCTTTGGATGGGTAGCACAGATACGCAGTATTTT. As protein: CASSVLWMGSTDTQYF. The variable domain in full, with the rest retrieved from reference TRBV9 and TRBJ2-3, is DSGVTQTPKHLITATGQRVTLRCSPRSGDLSVYWYQQSLDQGLQFLIQYYNGEERAKGNILERFSAQQFPDLHSELNLSSLELGDSALYFCASSVLWMGSTDTQYFGPGTRLTVL.

The J gene is TRBJ1-4, the V gene TRBV27, with 7 bases lining up with TRBD1. The CDR3 contains 15 residues. Looked up from germline, CDR1 is MNHEY and CDR2 is SMNVEV (reference sequence). The V segment lost 6 bases and the J segment 4 bases; nucleotides outside the gene matches: 8. This CDR3 reads CASSDTGVYNEKLFF. As DNA, the CDR3 is TGTGCCAGCAGCGACACAGGGGTGTATAATGAAAAACTGTTTTTT.

This chain connects TRBV5-1 to TRBJ2-2; 7 nucleotides line up with TRBD2. Germline-derived CDR1 and CDR2 are SGHRS and YFSETQ. This CDR3 spans 17 amino acids. The V and J ends lost 0 bases and 2 bases, in that order; junction bases with no gene match: 7. The CDR3 reads CASSLEWERGNTGELFF. The CDR3 region has the DNA TGCGCCAGCAGCTTGGAATGGGAGCGGGGCAACACCGGGGAGCTGTTTTTT.

V usage is TRBV5-4 and J usage is TRBJ1-1; no firm D call. From germline, CDR1 is SGHNT and CDR2 YYREEE (reference sequence). The CDR3 totals 14 residues. V lost 1 base to trimming and J lost 1 base, with 8 bases between them. The CDR3, as DNA: TGTGCCAGCAGCTTGAGGCGGGGGAACACTGAAGCTTTCTTT. It encodes CASSLRRGNTEAFF. Combining the CDR3 with reference TRBV5-4 and TRBJ1-1 gives the whole variable domain ETGVTQSPTHLIKTRGQQVTLRCSSQSGHNTVSWYQQALGQGPQFIFQYYREEENGRGNFPPRFSGLQFPNYSSELNVNALELDDSALYLCASSLRRGNTEAFFGQGTRLTVV.

J is TRBJ1-2 and V is TRBV6-1; TRBD1 matches 8 bases. With V trimmed by 1 base and J by 4 bases, 5 bases remained unmatched. Germline loops: CDR1 MNHNS, CDR2 SASEGT. The CDR3 runs 15 residues. CDR3 protein: CASSEGTGSPYGYTF. The CDR3 nucleotides read TGTGCCAGCAGTGAAGGGACAGGGAGTCCCTATGGCTACACCTTC.

In this sample, this clone turned up a few times. The chain joins TRBV5-1 to TRBJ1-4; the D is unclear. The length of the CDR3 is 14 residues. Looked up from germline, CDR1 is SGHRS and CDR2 is YFSETQ. Deletions cut 4 bases from V and 0 bases from J, with 7 bases between. CDR3 sequence (DNA): TGCGCCAGCAGCATAGGAGCAACTAATGAAAAACTGTTTTTT. Amino acids: CASSIGATNEKLFF.

This clone was counted between two and nine times. The V and J genes are TRBV7-2 and TRBJ1-2; 8 positions match TRBD1. From germline, CDR1 is SGHTA and CDR2 FQGNSA. Germline trimming cut 4 bases from V and 7 bases from J; bases unmatched to any gene: 11. The CDR3 consists of 15 residues. CDR3 in amino acids: CASSSREGRGLGYTF. The CDR3 DNA sequence: TGTGCCAGCAGCTCCCGGGAAGGCAGGGGGCTTGGCTACACCTTC.

The chain employs TRBV30 and TRBJ1-1; D unresolved. The CDR3 totals 10 residues. The germline V and J ends were trimmed by 8 bases and 1 base, with 5 bases remaining between them. Germline CDR1 and CDR2: GTSNPN and SVGIG (reference sequence). In DNA form, the CDR3 reads TGTGCCGCGGGGAACACTGAAGCTTTCTTT. It specifies CAAGNTEAFF.

The chain employs TRBV5-1 and TRBJ2-7, with TRBD1 matching 9 bases. The germline CDR1 and CDR2 sequences are SGHRS and YFSETQ. The J segment lost 5 bases and the V segment lost 1 base, leaving 7 bases of the junction unmatched. This CDR3 contains 15 residues. CDR3 amino acids: CASSLQGQGIDEQYF. In DNA form, the CDR3 reads TGCGCCAGCAGCTTGCAGGGACAGGGAATTGACGAGCAGTACTTC.

Remarks on this clone: The junction departs from the called germline gene at one end, perhaps through a read error. V usage is TRBV9 and J usage is TRBJ2-3; D remains ambiguous. The CDR3 has 13 amino acids. CDR1 SGDLS and CDR2 YYNGEE come from the germline V gene. The CDR3, as DNA: TGTGCCAGCAGCCCCTCGATTGCAGAGACGCAGTATTTT. It yields the protein CASSPSIAETQYF. Filled out from reference TRBV9 and TRBJ2-3, the complete variable domain reads DSGVTQTPKHLITATGQRVTLRCSPRSGDLSVYWYQQSLDQGLQFLIQYYNGEERAKGNILERFSAQQFPDLHSELNLSSLELGDSALYFCASSPSIAETQYFGPGTRLTVL.

The count of this clone is one. This rearrangement joins TRBV5-4 to TRBJ2-5; 9 bases are shared with TRBD1. V trimming: 4 bases; J trimming: 4 bases; junction bases outside the gene matches: 8. This CDR3 is 15 amino acids long. The germline V gene encodes CDR1 SGHNT and CDR2 YYREEE (reference sequence). This CDR3 reads CASSPPGQGTETQYF. CDR3 in DNA: TGTGCCAGCAGCCCCCCGGGACAGGGAACAGAGACCCAGTACTTC.

The CDR3 spells CASSPRLGQRVNSPLHF. CDR3 nucleotides: TGTGCCAGCAGTCCCCGCTTGGGACAGAGGGTAAATTCACCCCTCCACTTT. This chain joins TRBV27 and TRBJ1-6, with 7 bases lining up with TRBD1. Germline-derived CDR1 and CDR2 are MNHEY and SMNVEV (reference sequence). CDR3 length: 17 residues. Unmatched junction bases numbered 14, after V lost 5 bases and J lost 7 bases.

This clone has a handful of counts. This chain links TRBV4-1 with TRBJ1-5; 7 positions match TRBD1. V was pared by 5 bases and J by 4 bases, with 8 bases of the junction left unmatched. CDR3 size: 15 residues. CDR1 and CDR2 (germline): MGHRA, YSYEKL. For the CDR3, the DNA is TGCGCCAGCAGCATACGGACAGGTTTGAATCAGCCCCAGCATTTT. This codes for CASSIRTGLNQPQHF.

The chain links TRBV5-6 to TRBJ1-1, with unresolved D. V lost 4 bases to trimming and J lost 0 bases, with 7 bases between them. Germline CDR1 is SGHDT and CDR2 is YYEEEE. CDR3 size: 13 residues. The CDR3, as DNA: TGTGCCAGCAGCCCGACACTGAACACTGAAGCTTTCTTT. This translates into CASSPTLNTEAFF.

The chain employs TRBV9 and TRBJ2-2, with D possibly matching TRBD1 (5 bases). The V gene's germline CDR1 is SGDLS and CDR2 YYNGEE. This CDR3 region has 14 residues. Trimming pared 4 bases from V and 3 bases from J, leaving 10 bases between. The CDR3 DNA is TGTGCCAGCAGCTTTCAGACAGACACCGGGGAGCTGTTTTTT. The encoded protein is CASSFQTDTGELFF.

V and J are TRBV10-1 and TRBJ1-2, with a weak D call TRBD1 (5 bases). The germline gives CDR1 WNHNN, CDR2 SYGVQD (reference sequence). V gave up 3 bases and J gave up 7 bases, with 12 bases separating them. This CDR3 is built from 13 residues. For the CDR3, the DNA is TGCGCCAGCAGTGAAGACGGGGGTACTGGCTACACCTTC. Translating it yields CASSEDGGTGYTF.

A few counts support this clone. V usage is TRBV6-1 and J usage is TRBJ1-5; D gene unclear. CDR3 length: 16 amino acids. Germline CDR1 reads MNHNS; CDR2 reads SASEGT. V lost 4 bases to trimming and J lost 7 bases, with 20 bases between them. This CDR3 is CASSANRPQLGQPQHF. CDR3 bases: TGTGCCAGCAGTGCTAACCGACCCCAGCTAGGCCAGCCCCAGCATTTT.

This clone was seen only a few times. CDR3 DNA: TGTGCCAGCAGTGCCTACAGGGGAAGTAACTATGGCTACACCTTC. This gives the protein CASSAYRGSNYGYTF. The chain joins TRBV6-4 to TRBJ1-2; TRBD1 matches at 7 bases. Germline V gene lookup returns CDR1 MRHNA and CDR2 SNTAGT. This CDR3 has 15 amino acids. After removal of 4 bases from V and 1 base from J, the junction contained 6 bases not matched to a gene.

V and J are TRBV5-1 and TRBJ1-1, with D perhaps TRBD1 (5 bases). The CDR3 consists of 15 residues. V dropped 1 base and J dropped 5 bases, with 15 bases sitting between them. Germline CDR1 SGHRS, CDR2 YFSETQ. The CDR3 bases are TGCGCCAGCAGCTTGACGGGGGAGTGGGAGACTGAAGCTTTCTTT. Translating gives CASSLTGEWETEAFF.

This clone was seen once. J is TRBJ2-5 and V is TRBV5-6, with 8 bases lining up with TRBD1. The trim removed 3 bases at V and 1 base at J, leaving 8 bases unmatched. The CDR3 runs to 16 residues. The germline gives CDR1 SGHDT, CDR2 YYEEEE. The CDR3 DNA reads TGTGCCAGCAGCTCCATCCATACAGGGGGCCAAGAGACCCAGTACTTC. This gives the protein CASSSIHTGGQETQYF.